These 22 T cell receptor beta chains were all obtained from the same sample, sequenced in a study of blood T cells in healthy people across ages. The use of a sample-barcoded 5' primer and a J-beta primer mix characterized a second PCR of roughly 7 to 11 cycles. Each CDR3 protein is one row after TCRdb ran MiXCR on the 5' RACE reads. Here the sample spans some 1,800,000 distinct CDR3 sequences, about 39% being singletons. Sequenced sample: blood. Receptors originate from a human donor in good health.

The chain carries TRBV7-9 and TRBJ2-7, with D tentatively TRBD1 (6 bases). From germline, CDR1 is SEHNR and CDR2 FQNEAQ (reference sequence). Trimming took off 1 base at V and 7 bases at J, with 8 bases between the two ends. The CDR3 is 12 residues long. The CDR3 is CASSLGDTEQYF. For the CDR3, the DNA is TGTGCCAGCAGCTTAGGGGACACGGAGCAGTACTTC.

This clonotype was seen just once. The junction and the germline gene differ at one end; a read error may be behind it. The DNA of the CDR3 is TGTGCCGGCAGCCCGGCCAGGGGAGGGAGAGGCTACACCTTC. Its protein product is CAGSPARGGRGYTF. The rearrangement uses TRBV3-1 and TRBJ1-2; a possible D gene is TRBD1 (6 bases). Germline V gene sequence: CDR1 LGHDT, CDR2 YNNKEL (reference sequence). This CDR3 contains 14 residues.

This clonotype was seen only a few times. The J gene is TRBJ2-7, the V gene TRBV12-3 or TRBV12-4; D might be TRBD1 (5 bases). V lost 5 bases and J 5 bases, leaving 10 bases between the germline ends. This CDR3 has 12 amino acids. The CDR3 region is CASSPTEDEQYF. The DNA of the CDR3 is TGTGCCAGCAGTCCGACAGAGGACGAGCAGTACTTC.

The V gene is TRBV7-2, the J gene TRBJ1-6; D gene ambiguous. Trimming took 4 bases from V and 14 from J, leaving 15 bases between them. CDR1 and CDR2 from the germline V gene are SGHTA and FQGNSA. This CDR3 has 13 residues. The CDR3 here is CASSSVIISSLHF. The CDR3 DNA reads TGTGCCAGCAGCTCCGTGATCATATCATCCCTCCACTTT.

The chain uses TRBV7-2 and TRBJ2-7; 7 bases are a match to TRBD2. The CDR3 runs to 13 residues. V dropped 5 bases and J dropped 6; count of bases not matched to a gene: 7. CDR1 SGHTA and CDR2 FQGNSA come from the germline V gene. For the CDR3, the DNA is TGTGCCAGCAGCACTAGAAGGGAGGGCGAGCAGTACTTC. Amino acids: CASSTRREGEQYF.

The chain carries TRBV27 and TRBJ1-2, with D possibly matching TRBD1 (5 bases). This CDR3 comprises 18 residues. In germline, CDR1 is MNHEY, CDR2 SMNVEV (reference sequence). Trimming stripped 0 bases from V and 1 base from J, with 18 bases between. This CDR3 reads CASSLSPYAGRLNYGYTF. CDR3 DNA: TGTGCCAGCAGTTTATCTCCCTACGCAGGGCGACTTAACTATGGCTACACCTTC.

The J gene is TRBJ2-3, the V gene TRBV27; 9 bases are shared with TRBD2. Unmatched junction bases numbered 4, after V lost 2 bases and J lost 1 base. The CDR3 totals 16 residues. In germline, CDR1 is MNHEY, CDR2 SMNVEV (reference sequence). CDR3: CASSLRERGGTDTQYF. DNA of the CDR3: TGTGCCAGCAGTTTAAGGGAGCGGGGGGGCACAGATACGCAGTATTTT.

This clonotype was detected only once. Germline and junction disagree at one end, which may indicate a read error. The chain joins TRBV4-2 to TRBJ1-2, with D unresolved. Germline V gene lookup returns CDR1 LGHNA and CDR2 YNFKEQ. The CDR3 covers 15 residues. The DNA of the CDR3 is TGTGCCAGCAACCAAGAGACGCCATATTTAGATGGCTACACCTTC. Protein product: CASNQETPYLDGYTF.

This clonotype has just a few counts. The chain combines TRBV20-1 with TRBJ1-6; no definite D call. This CDR3 is 16 amino acids long. The germline V gene has CDR1 DFQATT and CDR2 SNEGSKA (reference sequence). With 0 bases removed from V and 0 bases from J, the gap between germline ends came to 9 bases. CDR3 in DNA: TGCAGTGCTAGAGATAGGGTTGTCTCCTATAATTCACCCCTCCACTTT. Translated: CSARDRVVSYNSPLHF.

The chain has TRBV12-3 or TRBV12-4 and TRBJ1-3; D gene unclear. This CDR3 is built from 16 residues. Trimming removed 3 bases at V and 0 bases at J, with 12 bases between. CDR3: CASSFGGLFSGNTIYF. CDR3 DNA sequence: TGTGCCAGCAGTTTCGGAGGGCTCTTCTCTGGAAACACCATATATTTT.

Ten or more counts support this clonotype. CDR3 residues: CASSFTGGLREKLFF. The DNA of the CDR3 is TGTGCCAGCAGCTTCACAGGCGGCTTGAGGGAAAAACTGTTTTTT. The chain combines TRBV7-2 with TRBJ1-4; possible D gene TRBD1, 5 bases. The length of the CDR3 is 15 residues. Germline CDR1 is SGHTA and CDR2 is FQGNSA. V dropped 3 bases and J dropped 8 bases, with 16 bases sitting between them.

This clonotype was seen more than once but under ten times. This chain joins TRBV7-2 and TRBJ2-5; D remains ambiguous. Per germline, CDR1 SGHTA and CDR2 FQGNSA. The CDR3 is 13 residues long. V lost 5 bases, J lost 7 bases, and 14 bases lay in between. Here the CDR3 reads CASSVSYKGTQYF. The CDR3 DNA reads as TGTGCCAGCAGCGTCTCGTACAAGGGGACCCAGTACTTC.

The chain uses TRBV5-1 and TRBJ1-6; D is possibly TRBD1 (6 bases). The V end lost 0 bases, the J end lost 10 bases, and 14 bases lay between the germline ends. The CDR3 extends over 15 amino acids. Looked up from germline, CDR1 is SGHRS and CDR2 is YFSETQ. CDR3 DNA sequence: TGCGCCAGCAGCTTGGCGGGGGGCGCTGAGTCACCCCTCCACTTT. Its translation: CASSLAGGAESPLHF.

A few counts support this clonotype. The CDR3 DNA reads TGCAGCGTTAAAATGGGGACAGGGGGCGAAGAGACCCAGTACTTC. It translates to CSVKMGTGGEETQYF. The chain links TRBV29-1 to TRBJ2-5, with 12 bases aligning to TRBD1. Germline assignment: CDR1 SQVTM and CDR2 ANQGSEA. This CDR3 is built from 15 residues. Trimming removed 5 bases from V and 3 bases from J; junction bases left unmatched: 7.

This clonotype has only a few counts. The V gene is TRBV20-1, the J gene TRBJ2-3; TRBD2 matches at 7 bases. The CDR3 runs 15 residues. Trimming took 1 base from V and 2 from J; bases not matched to a gene: 6. CDR1 DFQATT and CDR2 SNEGSKA come from the germline V gene (reference sequence). The CDR3 DNA reads TGCAGTGCTAGAGCCCCGGGACTACCCACAGATACGCAGTATTTT. It specifies CSARAPGLPTDTQYF.

The genes are TRBV27 and TRBJ2-4, with D maybe TRBD2 (5 bases). Near its end, the DNA agrees better with TRBJ2-7, so the J call may be wrong. Germline V gene lookup returns CDR1 MNHEY and CDR2 SMNVEV (reference sequence). CDR3 length: 15 residues. The CDR3 is CASSLSFRGRDEQYF. CDR3 coding DNA: TGTGCCAGCAGTTTATCGTTTCGGGGTCGCGACGAGCAGTACTTC.

This clonotype was recorded a few times. The rearrangement links TRBV7-2 to TRBJ2-7; TRBD2 matches at 8 bases. V shed 4 bases, J shed 2 bases, and the junction held 10 bases outside the gene matches. This CDR3 is 16 amino acids long. Per the germline V gene, CDR1 is SGHTA and CDR2 is FQGNSA. The CDR3 protein is CASSSSKRGFPYEQYF. The DNA of the CDR3 is TGTGCCAGCAGCTCGTCTAAGCGGGGGTTCCCCTACGAGCAGTACTTC.

This chain uses TRBV15 with TRBJ1-3; tentatively, D is TRBD1 (6 bases). Trimming took off 1 base at V and 0 bases at J, with 13 bases between the two ends. Germline V gives CDR1 LNHNV, CDR2 YYDKDF (reference sequence). This CDR3 is 17 amino acids long. The CDR3 reads CATSRVGTPSSGNTIYF. The CDR3 nucleotides are TGTGCCACCAGCAGAGTAGGGACACCTAGCTCTGGAAACACCATATATTTT. The full variable domain, in which reference TRBV15 and TRBJ1-3 provide the parts outside the CDR3, is DAMVIQNPRYQVTQFGKPVTLSCSQTLNHNVMYWYQQKSSQAPKLLFHYYDKDFNNEADTPDNFQSRRPNTSFCFLDIRSPGLGDTAMYLCATSRVGTPSSGNTIYFGEGSWLTVV.

V gene TRBV7-2 combines with J gene TRBJ2-1; D gene unclear. Germline assignment: CDR1 SGHTA and CDR2 FQGNSA. The CDR3 sequence is 14 residues long. V was pared by 2 bases and J by 4 bases, with 9 bases between. CDR3 DNA: TGTGCCAGCAGCTTAATGGTGTCGTACAATGAGCAGTTCTTC. It translates to CASSLMVSYNEQFF.

A note on this clonotype: One base away lies a much larger clone, so this may be a sequencing read error. V and J are TRBV6-2 or TRBV6-3 and TRBJ2-4; weak D call: TRBD1 (5 bases). The J call may be faulty, since TRBJ2-7 better matches the DNA end. Looked up from germline, CDR1 is MNHEY and CDR2 is SVGEGT. This CDR3 region has 15 residues. The CDR3 protein is CGSSYSLGHLYEQYF. In DNA form, the CDR3 reads TGTGGCAGCAGTTACTCGCTAGGACACCTCTACGAGCAGTACTTC.

V usage is TRBV7-9 and J usage is TRBJ2-3; D may be TRBD2 (6 bases). With 5 bases removed from V and 0 bases from J, the gap between germline ends came to 15 bases. The CDR3 length is 16 residues. The V gene's germline CDR1 is SEHNR and CDR2 FQNEAQ (reference sequence). CDR3 residues: CASSGAGGISTDTQYF. CDR3 in DNA: TGTGCCAGCAGCGGCGCGGGCGGGATCAGCACAGATACGCAGTATTTT.

In its sample, this clonotype was seen a few times. The V and J genes are TRBV7-2 and TRBJ2-7; 11 bases fit TRBD2. Germline loops: CDR1 SGHTA, CDR2 FQGNSA. V lost 2 bases to trimming and J lost 4 bases; unmatched junction nucleotides: 10. This CDR3 has 17 amino acids. The CDR3 nucleotides are TGTGCCAGCAGCTTAAGGGCCTCTAGCGGGGGGTTTTACGAGCAGTACTTC. Encoded protein: CASSLRASSGGFYEQYF.